This is a list of T cell receptor beta chains from one sample in a study of CD8 T cells in ankylosing spondylitis. TCRdb processed the 5' RACE reads anew with MiXCR; each CDR3 protein has one entry. The sample yields under 850,000 distinct CDR3 sequences, roughly 20% seen once. The specimen was blood, either unsorted or a sorted T cell fraction (not recorded which). All receptors come from a male donor with ankylosing spondylitis. Each CDR3 is given with its conserved first and last residue. The order of the fields is D gene, clone size, J gene, V gene, CDR3 DNA, CDR3 protein. D genes are given only for firm matches. Only part of the rows carry a size: once, few, many, or a class if the clone is expanded.

. . TRBJ2-1 TRBV7-2 TGTGCCAGCAGCCACCGACCGGGGCGGAGTGGGGATGAGCAGTTCTTC CASSHRPGRSGDEQFF
TRBD1 . TRBJ2-1 TRBV4-3 TGCGCCAGCAGTAAAGGGGTGGGGACAGGGTACTACAATGAGCAGTTCTTC CASSKGVGTGYYNEQFF
. many TRBJ2-4 TRBV12-3/TRBV12-4 TGTGCCAGCAGTTTGACAGGCTTAGCCAAAAACATTCAGTACTTC CASSLTGLAKNIQYF
. . TRBJ1-2 TRBV30 TGTGCCTGGACGGGGCAGGGACTTAACTATGGCTACACCTTC CAWTGQGLNYGYTF
. . TRBJ2-1 TRBV12-3/TRBV12-4 TGTGCCAGCAGTGTAGCACACCCTGAGGAGCAGTTCTTC CASSVAHPEEQFF
TRBD2 few TRBJ2-5 TRBV7-2 TGTGCCAGCAGCCAACGACTAGCGTCCGAGGAGACCCAGTACTTC CASSQRLASEETQYF
. . TRBJ2-7 TRBV29-1 TGCAGCGTAGCCCGCCGAGCGGACTCCTACGAGCAGTACTTC CSVARRADSYEQYF
TRBD2 . TRBJ2-3 TRBV6-5 TGTGCCAGCAGTATACTAGCGGGAGGGAACACAGATACGCAGTATTTT CASSILAGGNTDTQYF
. few TRBJ1-6 TRBV6-1 TGTGCCAGCAGTGAAGCGGTACAGGTCTATTCACCCCTCCACTTT CASSEAVQVYSPLHF
. . TRBJ2-7 TRBV20-1 TGCAGTGCTAACCTCGACCGATACATCTCCTACGAGCAGTACTTC CSANLDRYISYEQYF
TRBD2 few TRBJ2-3 TRBV28 TGTGCCAGCAGTCGGGTAGCGGGAGGCACAGATACGCAGTATTTT CASSRVAGGTDTQYF
. . TRBJ2-2 TRBV27 TGTGCCAGCAGTTTGCGGCCACTTCAGACCGGGGAGCTGTTTTTT CASSLRPLQTGELFF
TRBD2 few TRBJ2-3 TRBV20-1 TGCAGTGCCTCCGGGGGGGACTATTCAACAGATACGCAGTATTTT CSASGGDYSTDTQYF
TRBD2 . TRBJ2-5 TRBV6-1 TGTGCCAGCAGGGCCGAGCGGGGGCCCCAAGAGACCCAGTACTTC CASRAERGPQETQYF